Shown below are 5 T cell receptor beta chains from a single sample sequenced in a study of OX40 agonist ivuxolimab in advanced cancers. Some clones are missing from TCRdb's copy, which holds only in-frame ones; the method was immunoSEQ multiplex PCR. The data show approximately 68,000 clones, with roughly 90% seen just once and 1% to 1.2% held by the top ten. The sample was CD4+ or CD8+ T cells sorted from blood, taken in a trial of the OX40 agonist ivuxolimab. The source is an adult with an advanced solid tumor such as melanoma, head and neck, liver or kidney cancer.

This clone has a single count. This chain connects TRBV14 to TRBJ2-1; D tentatively fits TRBD1 or TRBD2 (6 bases each). V lost 4 bases and J 2 bases, leaving 21 bases between the germline ends. The CDR3 covers 18 residues. Looked up from germline, CDR1 is SGHDN and CDR2 is FVKESK. The CDR3 spells CASSPLGGGSFPYNEQFF. The CDR3, as DNA: TGTGCCAGCAGCCCTTTGGGGGGCGGCTCCTTCCCCTACAATGAGCAGTTCTTC.

The chain recombines TRBV5-5 with TRBJ2-5, with TRBD2 identical over 10 bases. J gave up 2 bases and V 0 bases, and 4 bases lay outside the gene matches. Looked up from germline, CDR1 is SGHKS and CDR2 is YYEKEE (reference sequence). The CDR3 spans 16 residues. The CDR3 is CASSLVSGRSQETQYF. CDR3 bases: TGTGCCAGCAGCTTGGTTAGCGGGAGGTCACAAGAGACCCAGTACTTC.

This rearrangement joins TRBV7-8 to TRBJ1-1, with TRBD1 identical over 8 bases. Germline loops: CDR1 SGHVS, CDR2 FQNEAQ. V trimming: 5 bases; J trimming: 9 bases; junction bases outside the gene matches: 8. This CDR3 is built from 13 residues. DNA for the CDR3: TGTGCCAGCAGCGCCGACAGGGGAAACAAAGCTTTCTTT. The encoded protein is CASSADRGNKAFF.

The chain links TRBV2 to TRBJ1-6, with no clear D. V lost 5 bases and J lost 7, with 24 bases in between. Germline V gene data show CDR1 as SNHLY and CDR2 as FYNNEI. This CDR3 comprises 18 residues. This CDR3 is CASSPRETATSINSPLHF. Here the CDR3 DNA reads TGTGCCAGCAGTCCGAGGGAGACGGCGACCTCTATCAATTCACCCCTCCACTTT.

This clone was detected a few times. The chain combines TRBV11-1 with TRBJ1-2; 7 positions agree with TRBD1. After removal of 6 bases from V and 3 bases from J, the junction contained 7 bases not matched to a gene. The CDR3 covers 14 residues. Germline CDR1 SGHAT, CDR2 FQDESV (reference sequence). Here the CDR3 reads CASSPGQADYGYTF. The CDR3 DNA reads TGTGCCAGCAGTCCAGGACAGGCCGACTATGGCTACACCTTC. The full variable domain, rest sourced from reference TRBV11-1 and TRBJ1-2, is EAEVAQSPRYKITEKSQAVAFWCDPISGHATLYWYRQILGQGPELLVQFQDESVVDDSQLPKDRFSAERLKGVDSTLKIQPAELGDSAMYLCASSPGQADYGYTFGSGTRLTVV.